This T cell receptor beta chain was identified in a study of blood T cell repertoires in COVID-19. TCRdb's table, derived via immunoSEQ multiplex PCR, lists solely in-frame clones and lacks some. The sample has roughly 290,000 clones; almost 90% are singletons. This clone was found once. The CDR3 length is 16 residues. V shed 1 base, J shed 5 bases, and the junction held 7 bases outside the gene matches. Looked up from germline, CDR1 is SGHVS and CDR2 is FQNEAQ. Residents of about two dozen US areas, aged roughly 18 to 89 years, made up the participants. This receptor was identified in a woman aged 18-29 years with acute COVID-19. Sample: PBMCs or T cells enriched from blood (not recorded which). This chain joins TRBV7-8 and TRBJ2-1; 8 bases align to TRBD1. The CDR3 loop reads CASSLDGAGGHNEQFF. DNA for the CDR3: TGTGCCAGCAGCTTAGATGGAGCAGGGGGCCACAATGAGCAGTTCTTC.